This TCR beta chain was profiled in a study of breast tumors, draining lymph nodes, adjacent tissues. This clonotype was counted at least ten times. Its target is not known. TCRdb re-derived calls from the multiplex PCR reads in MiXCR, one entry per CDR3 protein. Altogether approximately 130,000 distinct CDR3 sequences are present, over 20% being singletons, with the ten largest covering around 2.2%. V lost 10 bases and J lost 1, with 17 bases in between. Per the germline V gene, CDR1 is SEHNR and CDR2 is FQNEAQ (reference sequence). The CDR3 consists of 14 residues. General study points: Data only fit, rather than demonstrated, lymph node origin of most tumor T cells. Compared with lymph nodes, tumors were less diverse; compared with nontumor tissue, more. Data fit most tumor T cells coming from lymph node, expanding in tumor.

Axillary draining lymph nodes of breast cancer patients supplied the node samples. The sample comprised axillary lymph node tissue. The J gene is TRBJ2-7, the V gene TRBV7-9, with a weak D call TRBD2 (5 bases). This TCR was sampled from a female donor with breast cancer. Some clones in this sample may be carry-over from other donors' samples. This chain's CDR3 is CATRPGSESYEQYF. The CDR3 DNA is TGTGCCACCCGACCGGGATCCGAGTCCTACGAGCAGTACTTC.